Listed below are T cell receptor beta chains from one sample, sequenced in a study of blood T cell repertoires in COVID-19. Generated by immunoSEQ multiplex PCR, the TCRdb table keeps only in-frame clones and is missing some. The data contain 20,000 or so clones, 91% of them singletons. The sample consisted of peripheral blood. These receptor sequences come from a man between 65 and 79 years old with active COVID-19. Each CDR3 is given with its conserved first and last residue. The D gene is left open where the match is weak. The size entry is marked missing in some rows and otherwise reads once, few, many or a size class.

d_call: .; j_call: TRBJ2-4; clone_size: .; v_call: TRBV15; cdr3_aa: CATSRDGLDIQYF; cdr3_nt: TGTGCCACCAGCAGAGATGGGCTCGACATTCAGTACTTC
d_call: .; j_call: TRBJ1-6; clone_size: .; v_call: TRBV30; cdr3_aa: CAWSVLVGSPLHF; cdr3_nt: TGTGCCTGGAGTGTACTGGTCGGTTCACCCCTCCACTTT
d_call: .; j_call: TRBJ1-4; clone_size: few; v_call: TRBV5-1; cdr3_aa: CASSLAGIPNEKLFF; cdr3_nt: TGCGCCAGCAGCTTGGCGGGTATCCCTAATGAAAAACTGTTTTTT
d_call: TRBD2; j_call: TRBJ2-2; clone_size: .; v_call: TRBV3-1/TRBV3-2; cdr3_aa: CASSQLTGLAGVTGELFF; cdr3_nt: TGTGCCAGCAGCCAATTAACCGGACTAGCGGGAGTCACCGGGGAGCTGTTTTTT
d_call: TRBD1; j_call: TRBJ1-1; clone_size: .; v_call: TRBV5-1; cdr3_aa: CASSSQGVNTEAFF; cdr3_nt: TGCGCCAGCAGCTCCCAGGGGGTGAACACTGAAGCTTTCTTT
d_call: TRBD1; j_call: TRBJ2-3; clone_size: .; v_call: TRBV18; cdr3_aa: CASSPRQGGTDTQYF; cdr3_nt: TGTGCCAGCTCACCCAGACAGGGTGGCACAGATACGCAGTATTTT
d_call: TRBD2; j_call: TRBJ2-7; clone_size: .; v_call: TRBV11-2; cdr3_aa: CASSFYRTSDYEQYF; cdr3_nt: TGTGCCAGCAGCTTTTACCGAACTAGCGACTACGAGCAGTACTTC
d_call: TRBD1; j_call: TRBJ1-3; clone_size: few; v_call: TRBV9; cdr3_aa: CASSGRGQSSGNTIYF; cdr3_nt: TGTGCCAGCAGCGGCCGGGGACAGAGCTCTGGAAACACCATATATTTT
d_call: .; j_call: TRBJ1-2; clone_size: .; v_call: TRBV19; cdr3_aa: CAATGSYYGGYTF; cdr3_nt: TGTGCCGCTACAGGAAGCTACTATGGAGGCTACACCTTC
d_call: TRBD1; j_call: TRBJ1-1; clone_size: .; v_call: TRBV6-5; cdr3_aa: CASSYRGQGGTEAFF; cdr3_nt: TGTGCCAGCAGTTATAGGGGACAGGGCGGCACTGAAGCTTTCTTT
d_call: TRBD2; j_call: TRBJ2-1; clone_size: .; v_call: TRBV5-1; cdr3_aa: CASSSAGGPDNEQFF; cdr3_nt: TGCGCCAGCAGCTCAGCGGGGGGGCCCGACAATGAGCAGTTCTTC
d_call: TRBD1; j_call: TRBJ1-5; clone_size: .; v_call: TRBV19; cdr3_aa: CASSISPGQGVNQPQHF; cdr3_nt: TGTGCCAGTAGTATATCACCGGGACAGGGTGTCAATCAGCCCCAGCATTTT
d_call: TRBD2; j_call: TRBJ2-2; clone_size: .; v_call: TRBV7-2; cdr3_aa: CASSSGLAGRITGELFF; cdr3_nt: TGTGCCAGCAGCTCGGGACTAGCGGGACGTATCACCGGGGAGCTGTTTTTT
d_call: .; j_call: TRBJ1-4; clone_size: .; v_call: TRBV6-2/TRBV6-3; cdr3_aa: CASSNRLREKLFF; cdr3_nt: TGTGCCAGCAGTAACAGGTTACGTGAAAAACTGTTTTTT
d_call: TRBD1; j_call: TRBJ2-7; clone_size: .; v_call: TRBV27; cdr3_aa: CASRTGGSEQYF; cdr3_nt: TGTGCCAGCAGGACAGGGGGGAGCGAGCAGTACTTC
d_call: TRBD2; j_call: TRBJ2-3; clone_size: .; v_call: TRBV2; cdr3_aa: CASSAGASGGGTDTQYF; cdr3_nt: TGTGCCAGCAGCGCCGGCGCTAGCGGGGGCGGCACAGATACGCAGTATTTT
d_call: .; j_call: TRBJ1-1; clone_size: .; v_call: TRBV18; cdr3_aa: CASSPVSRDTEAFF; cdr3_nt: TGTGCCAGCTCACCCGTCTCACGGGACACTGAAGCTTTCTTT
d_call: TRBD1; j_call: TRBJ2-7; clone_size: .; v_call: TRBV4-2; cdr3_aa: CASSQTDRGVEQYF; cdr3_nt: TGTGCCAGCAGCCAGACGGACAGGGGTGTCGAGCAGTACTTC
d_call: .; j_call: TRBJ2-7; clone_size: .; v_call: TRBV28; cdr3_aa: CASSLRGLEQYF; cdr3_nt: TGTGCCAGCAGTTTGAGGGGACTCGAGCAGTACTTC
d_call: .; j_call: TRBJ1-2; clone_size: .; v_call: TRBV5-4; cdr3_aa: CASSLAEQGGRYGYTF; cdr3_nt: TGTGCCAGCAGCTTGGCAGAGCAGGGTGGACGGTATGGCTACACCTTC
d_call: .; j_call: TRBJ1-6; clone_size: .; v_call: TRBV4-2; cdr3_aa: CASSQSGGGSPLHF; cdr3_nt: TGTGCCAGCAGCCAATCAGGAGGCGGATCACCCCTCCACTTT
d_call: .; j_call: TRBJ1-6; clone_size: .; v_call: TRBV7-9; cdr3_aa: CASSGDSSYNSPLHF; cdr3_nt: TGTGCCAGCAGCGGCGACAGCTCCTATAATTCACCCCTCCACTTT
d_call: .; j_call: TRBJ2-1; clone_size: .; v_call: TRBV7-2; cdr3_aa: CASSLGPTYNEQFF; cdr3_nt: TGTGCCAGCAGCTTAGGGCCGACCTACAATGAGCAGTTCTTC
d_call: .; j_call: TRBJ2-5; clone_size: .; v_call: TRBV20-1; cdr3_aa: CLYTRGETQYF; cdr3_nt: TGCCTTTATACCAGGGGCGAGACCCAGTACTTC
d_call: TRBD2; j_call: TRBJ2-7; clone_size: .; v_call: TRBV2; cdr3_aa: CASSEDSGSFYEQYF; cdr3_nt: TGTGCCAGCAGTGAAGACAGCGGGAGTTTCTACGAGCAGTACTTC
d_call: TRBD1; j_call: TRBJ1-4; clone_size: .; v_call: TRBV4-3; cdr3_aa: CASSQQGAAGEKLFF; cdr3_nt: TGCGCCAGCAGCCAACAGGGGGCGGCAGGCGAAAAACTGTTTTTT
d_call: TRBD2; j_call: TRBJ2-3; clone_size: .; v_call: TRBV18; cdr3_aa: CASSPLAGVGDTQYF; cdr3_nt: TGTGCCAGCTCACCATTAGCGGGAGTAGGAGATACGCAGTATTTT
d_call: .; j_call: TRBJ2-1; clone_size: .; v_call: TRBV9; cdr3_aa: CASSVDGQYTYNEQFF; cdr3_nt: TGTGCCAGCAGCGTAGACGGACAGTATACCTACAATGAGCAGTTCTTC
d_call: TRBD1; j_call: TRBJ1-1; clone_size: .; v_call: TRBV28; cdr3_aa: CASTQQGGYTEAFF; cdr3_nt: TGTGCCAGCACGCAACAGGGGGGTTACACTGAAGCTTTCTTT
d_call: TRBD1; j_call: TRBJ2-2; clone_size: once; v_call: TRBV4-3; cdr3_aa: CASSQVLGQGFTGELFF; cdr3_nt: TGCGCCAGCAGCCAGGTACTCGGACAGGGGTTCACCGGGGAGCTGTTTTTT
d_call: .; j_call: TRBJ1-2; clone_size: .; v_call: TRBV5-1; cdr3_aa: CASSAGQIYGYTF; cdr3_nt: TGCGCCAGCAGCGCAGGACAGATCTATGGCTACACCTTC
d_call: TRBD1; j_call: TRBJ2-1; clone_size: .; v_call: TRBV10-3; cdr3_aa: CAISRTGDEQFF; cdr3_nt: TGTGCCATCAGCAGGACAGGGGATGAGCAGTTCTTC
d_call: .; j_call: TRBJ2-1; clone_size: .; v_call: TRBV18; cdr3_aa: CASSPGQSSYNEQFF; cdr3_nt: TGTGCCAGCTCACCAGGACAGAGCTCCTACAATGAGCAGTTCTTC
d_call: TRBD1; j_call: TRBJ2-7; clone_size: .; v_call: TRBV5-6; cdr3_aa: CASSFDRDSEQYF; cdr3_nt: TGTGCCAGCAGCTTTGACAGGGATTCCGAGCAGTACTTC
d_call: .; j_call: TRBJ1-4; clone_size: .; v_call: TRBV4-2; cdr3_aa: CASSRTATTNEKLFF; cdr3_nt: TGTGCCAGCAGCCGAACAGCCACAACTAATGAAAAACTGTTTTTT
d_call: .; j_call: TRBJ1-2; clone_size: .; v_call: TRBV9; cdr3_aa: CASSVAEDYGYTF; cdr3_nt: TGTGCCAGCAGCGTAGCTGAGGACTATGGCTACACCTTC
d_call: TRBD2; j_call: TRBJ2-2; clone_size: .; v_call: TRBV5-4; cdr3_aa: CASSLLTSVLVNTGELFF; cdr3_nt: TGTGCCAGCAGCTTACTGACTAGCGTCTTAGTAAACACCGGGGAGCTGTTTTTT
d_call: TRBD2; j_call: TRBJ2-7; clone_size: once; v_call: TRBV3-1/TRBV3-2; cdr3_aa: CASSRGAGSYEQYF; cdr3_nt: TGTGCCAGCAGCCGCGGAGCGGGGAGCTACGAGCAGTACTTC
d_call: .; j_call: TRBJ1-4; clone_size: .; v_call: TRBV27; cdr3_aa: CASTEGPNEKLFF; cdr3_nt: TGTGCCAGCACGGAGGGCCCTAATGAAAAACTGTTTTTT
d_call: TRBD1; j_call: TRBJ1-5; clone_size: .; v_call: TRBV6-5; cdr3_aa: CASTVGTDSNQPQHF; cdr3_nt: TGTGCCAGCACGGTGGGGACAGATAGCAATCAGCCCCAGCATTTT
d_call: TRBD1; j_call: TRBJ1-6; clone_size: .; v_call: TRBV27; cdr3_aa: CASSLITGGDSPLHF; cdr3_nt: TGTGCCAGCAGTTTGATTACAGGGGGCGATTCACCCCTCCACTTT
d_call: TRBD1; j_call: TRBJ1-1; clone_size: .; v_call: TRBV5-1; cdr3_aa: CASTLQGMNTEAFF; cdr3_nt: TGCGCCAGCACCCTACAGGGGATGAACACTGAAGCTTTCTTT
d_call: .; j_call: TRBJ1-1; clone_size: .; v_call: TRBV4-3; cdr3_aa: CASSQDGRGQGLTEAFF; cdr3_nt: TGCGCCAGCAGCCAAGATGGCCGCGGGCAGGGACTCACTGAAGCTTTCTTT
d_call: .; j_call: TRBJ2-1; clone_size: once; v_call: TRBV6-2/TRBV6-3; cdr3_aa: CASSAQGYEQFF; cdr3_nt: TGTGCCAGCAGCGCGCAGGGTTATGAGCAGTTCTTC
d_call: .; j_call: TRBJ2-1; clone_size: .; v_call: TRBV7-8; cdr3_aa: CASSVDSYNEQFF; cdr3_nt: TGTGCCAGCAGCGTGGACAGCTACAATGAGCAGTTCTTC
d_call: TRBD1; j_call: TRBJ2-5; clone_size: .; v_call: TRBV2; cdr3_aa: CASSGTGQETQYF; cdr3_nt: TGTGCCAGCAGTGGGACAGGTCAAGAGACCCAGTACTTC
d_call: TRBD2; j_call: TRBJ2-3; clone_size: .; v_call: TRBV4-3; cdr3_aa: CASSQALAGEADTQYF; cdr3_nt: TGCGCCAGCAGCCAAGCACTAGCGGGAGAGGCAGATACGCAGTATTTT
d_call: TRBD1; j_call: TRBJ2-7; clone_size: once; v_call: TRBV20-1; cdr3_aa: CSAYGTDEQYF; cdr3_nt: TGCAGTGCTTACGGGACAGACGAGCAGTACTTC